This T cell receptor (beta chain) was retrieved from a study of blood T cells in healthy people across ages. For the second PCR, which ran for roughly 6 to 12 cycles, a sample-barcoded 5' primer and a J-beta primer mix were used. There were at least 3 million CDR3-containing paired-end reads obtained from each sample. TCRdb re-called the 5' RACE reads through MiXCR, storing one row per CDR3 protein. The table shows about 780,000 distinct CDR3 sequences, with more than 35% occurring only once. The germline V gene encodes CDR1 MNHEY and CDR2 SMNVEV (reference sequence). The CDR3 totals 12 residues. The germline V and J ends were trimmed by 6 bases and 6 bases, with 10 bases remaining between them. Findings and limits, study-wide: One million T cells yielded diversity estimates that were considered underestimates.

This clonotype occurred a few times. The target antigen is unknown. Per sample, at least 5 micrograms of total RNA were extracted. This TCR came from a man older than 75 in good health. The rearrangement uses TRBV27 and TRBJ2-3; D call uncertain. Sequenced: blood. The CDR3 sequence is CASSLSPDTQYF. The CDR3 region has the DNA TGTGCCAGCAGCCTGAGCCCGGATACGCAGTATTTT.